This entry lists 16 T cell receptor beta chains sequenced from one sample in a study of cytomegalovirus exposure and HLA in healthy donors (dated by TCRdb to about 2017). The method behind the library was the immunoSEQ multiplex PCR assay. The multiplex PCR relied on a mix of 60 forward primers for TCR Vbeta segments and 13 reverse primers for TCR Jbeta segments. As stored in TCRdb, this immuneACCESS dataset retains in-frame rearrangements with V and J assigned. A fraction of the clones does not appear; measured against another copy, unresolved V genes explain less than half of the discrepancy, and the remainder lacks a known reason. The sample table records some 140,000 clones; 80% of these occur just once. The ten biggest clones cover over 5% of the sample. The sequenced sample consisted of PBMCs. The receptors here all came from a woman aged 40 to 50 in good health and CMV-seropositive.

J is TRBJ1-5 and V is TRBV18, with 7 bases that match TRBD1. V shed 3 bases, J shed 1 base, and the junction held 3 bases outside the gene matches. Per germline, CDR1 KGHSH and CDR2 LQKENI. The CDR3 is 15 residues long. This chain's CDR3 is CASSPQTGSNQPQHF. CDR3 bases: TGTGCCAGCTCACCCCAGACAGGGAGCAATCAGCCCCAGCATTTT.

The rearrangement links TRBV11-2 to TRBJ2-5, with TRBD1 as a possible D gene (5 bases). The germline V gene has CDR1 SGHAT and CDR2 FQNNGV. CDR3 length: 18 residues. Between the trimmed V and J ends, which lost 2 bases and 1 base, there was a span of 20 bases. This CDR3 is CASSLWMVTGDAQETQYF. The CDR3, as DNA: TGTGCCAGCAGCTTATGGATGGTCACAGGTGACGCCCAAGAGACCCAGTACTTC.

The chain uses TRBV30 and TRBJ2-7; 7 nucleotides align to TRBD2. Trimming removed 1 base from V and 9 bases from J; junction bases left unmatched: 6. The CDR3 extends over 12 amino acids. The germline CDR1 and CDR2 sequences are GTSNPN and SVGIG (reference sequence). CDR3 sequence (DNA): TGTGCCTGGAGTGGCGCGGGAGCGTGGCAGTACTTC. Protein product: CAWSGAGAWQYF.

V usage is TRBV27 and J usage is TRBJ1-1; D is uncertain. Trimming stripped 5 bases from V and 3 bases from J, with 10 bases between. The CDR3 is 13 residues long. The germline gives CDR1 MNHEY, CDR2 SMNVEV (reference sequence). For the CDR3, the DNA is TGTGCCAGCAGTGCCAGGTGGTACACTGAAGCTTTCTTT. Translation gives CASSARWYTEAFF.

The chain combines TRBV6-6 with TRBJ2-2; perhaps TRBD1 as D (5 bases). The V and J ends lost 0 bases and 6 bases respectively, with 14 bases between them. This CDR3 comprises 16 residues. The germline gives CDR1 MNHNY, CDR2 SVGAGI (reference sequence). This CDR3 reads CASSYSTPGRAGELFF. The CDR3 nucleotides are TGTGCCAGCAGTTACTCGACCCCAGGGCGCGCCGGGGAGCTGTTTTTT.

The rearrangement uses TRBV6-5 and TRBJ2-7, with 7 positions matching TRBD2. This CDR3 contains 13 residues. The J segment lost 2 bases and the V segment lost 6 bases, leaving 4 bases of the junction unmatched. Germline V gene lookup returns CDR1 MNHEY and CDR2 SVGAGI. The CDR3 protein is CASRQSGAYEQYF. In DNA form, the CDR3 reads TGTGCCAGCAGGCAGAGCGGGGCCTACGAGCAGTACTTC.

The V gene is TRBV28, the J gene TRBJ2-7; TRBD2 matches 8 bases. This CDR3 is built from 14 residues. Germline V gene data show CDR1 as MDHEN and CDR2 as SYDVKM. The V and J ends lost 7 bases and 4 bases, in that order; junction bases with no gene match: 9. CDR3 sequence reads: CASKRISGTYEQYF. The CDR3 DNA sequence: TGTGCCAGCAAGAGGATTAGCGGGACATACGAGCAGTACTTC.

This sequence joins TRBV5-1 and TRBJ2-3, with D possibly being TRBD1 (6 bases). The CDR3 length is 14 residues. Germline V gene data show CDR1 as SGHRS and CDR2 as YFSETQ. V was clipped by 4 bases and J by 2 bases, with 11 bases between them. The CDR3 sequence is CASSQGSPTDTQYF. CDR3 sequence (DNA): TGCGCCAGCAGCCAGGGGAGTCCCACAGATACGCAGTATTTT.

The CDR3 is CASSYAPGANEKLFF. CDR3 in DNA: TGTGCCAGCAGTTATGCCCCCGGAGCTAATGAAAAACTGTTTTTT. This sequence joins TRBV6-5 and TRBJ1-4; the D is unclear. From germline, CDR1 is MNHEY and CDR2 SVGAGI. CDR3 length: 15 amino acids. The germline V and J ends were trimmed by 3 bases and 3 bases, with 11 bases remaining between them.

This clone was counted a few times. The CDR3 loop reads CASSLAVIQREGEQFF. CDR3 coding DNA: TGCGCCAGCAGCTTGGCCGTGATCCAGCGGGAGGGGGAGCAGTTCTTC. The gene calls are TRBV5-1 and TRBJ2-1; TRBD2 matches 10 bases. This CDR3 has 16 residues. CDR1 SGHRS and CDR2 YFSETQ come from the germline V gene. The V and J ends lost 0 bases and 10 bases, in that order; junction bases with no gene match: 10.

The CDR3 bases are TGTGCCAGCAGTTTATCAGGGGGGAACACTGAAGCTTTCTTT. This encodes CASSLSGGNTEAFF. The chain links TRBV27 to TRBJ1-1; tentatively, D is TRBD1 (6 bases). The germline V gene encodes CDR1 MNHEY and CDR2 SMNVEV (reference sequence). The CDR3 runs 14 residues. V was shortened by 0 bases and J by 1 base, with 6 bases between the two germline ends.

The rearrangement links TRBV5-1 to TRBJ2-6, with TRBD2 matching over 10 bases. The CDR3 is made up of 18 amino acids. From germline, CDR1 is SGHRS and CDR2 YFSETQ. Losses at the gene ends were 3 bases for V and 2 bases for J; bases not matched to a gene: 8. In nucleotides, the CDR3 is TGCGCCAGCAGCTCAACACTAGCGGGAACGGCTGGGGCCAACGTCCTGACTTTC. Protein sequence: CASSSTLAGTAGANVLTF.

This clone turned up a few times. CDR3 DNA: TGCGCCAGCAGTGACAGCGCGGATTACGAGCAGTACTTC. It codes for CASSDSADYEQYF. The chain uses TRBV10-2 and TRBJ2-7; D is undetermined. Germline assignment: CDR1 WSHSY and CDR2 SAAADI. The CDR3 is made up of 13 amino acids. Deletions cut 3 bases from V and 4 bases from J, with 10 bases between.

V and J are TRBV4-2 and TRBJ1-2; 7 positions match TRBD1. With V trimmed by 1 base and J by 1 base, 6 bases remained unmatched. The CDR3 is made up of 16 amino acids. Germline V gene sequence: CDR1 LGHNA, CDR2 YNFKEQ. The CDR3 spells CASSQARGHVNYGYTF. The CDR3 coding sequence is TGTGCCAGCAGCCAAGCGAGGGGGCATGTTAACTATGGCTACACCTTC.

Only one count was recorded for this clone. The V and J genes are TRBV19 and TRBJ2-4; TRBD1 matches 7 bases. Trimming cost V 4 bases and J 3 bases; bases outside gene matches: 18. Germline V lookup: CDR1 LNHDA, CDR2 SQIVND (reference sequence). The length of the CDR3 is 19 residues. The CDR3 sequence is CASSTLGGPNRTDKNIQYF. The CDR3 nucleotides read TGTGCCAGTAGTACGCTAGGGGGCCCTAACAGGACCGACAAAAACATTCAGTACTTC.

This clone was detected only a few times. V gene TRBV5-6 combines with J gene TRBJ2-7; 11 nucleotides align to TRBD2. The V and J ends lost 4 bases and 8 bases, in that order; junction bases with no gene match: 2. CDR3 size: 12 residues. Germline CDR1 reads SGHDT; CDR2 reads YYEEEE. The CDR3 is CASSLAGGQQYF. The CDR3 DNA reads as TGTGCCAGCAGCCTAGCGGGAGGTCAGCAGTACTTC. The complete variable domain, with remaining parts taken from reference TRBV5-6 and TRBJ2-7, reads DAGVTQSPTHLIKTRGQQVTLRCSPKSGHDTVSWYQQALGQGPQFIFQYYEEEERQRGNFPDRFSGHQFPNYSSELNVNALLLGDSALYLCASSLAGGQQYFGPGTRLTVT.